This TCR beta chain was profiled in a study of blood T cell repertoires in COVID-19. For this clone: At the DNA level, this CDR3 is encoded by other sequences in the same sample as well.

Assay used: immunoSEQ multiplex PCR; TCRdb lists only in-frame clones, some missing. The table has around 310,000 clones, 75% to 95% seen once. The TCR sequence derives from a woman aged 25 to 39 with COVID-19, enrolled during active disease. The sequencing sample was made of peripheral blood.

The chain's CDR3 is CAIRDRVNTEAFF. Here the CDR3 DNA reads TGTGCCATCAGGGACAGGGTTAACACTGAAGCTTTCTTT. The gene calls are TRBV10-3 and TRBJ1-1, with 8 nucleotides matching TRBD1. Germline lookup yields CDR1 ENHRY and CDR2 SYGVKD. The CDR3 sequence is 13 residues long. Germline trimming cut 6 bases from V and 2 bases from J; bases unmatched to any gene: 2.